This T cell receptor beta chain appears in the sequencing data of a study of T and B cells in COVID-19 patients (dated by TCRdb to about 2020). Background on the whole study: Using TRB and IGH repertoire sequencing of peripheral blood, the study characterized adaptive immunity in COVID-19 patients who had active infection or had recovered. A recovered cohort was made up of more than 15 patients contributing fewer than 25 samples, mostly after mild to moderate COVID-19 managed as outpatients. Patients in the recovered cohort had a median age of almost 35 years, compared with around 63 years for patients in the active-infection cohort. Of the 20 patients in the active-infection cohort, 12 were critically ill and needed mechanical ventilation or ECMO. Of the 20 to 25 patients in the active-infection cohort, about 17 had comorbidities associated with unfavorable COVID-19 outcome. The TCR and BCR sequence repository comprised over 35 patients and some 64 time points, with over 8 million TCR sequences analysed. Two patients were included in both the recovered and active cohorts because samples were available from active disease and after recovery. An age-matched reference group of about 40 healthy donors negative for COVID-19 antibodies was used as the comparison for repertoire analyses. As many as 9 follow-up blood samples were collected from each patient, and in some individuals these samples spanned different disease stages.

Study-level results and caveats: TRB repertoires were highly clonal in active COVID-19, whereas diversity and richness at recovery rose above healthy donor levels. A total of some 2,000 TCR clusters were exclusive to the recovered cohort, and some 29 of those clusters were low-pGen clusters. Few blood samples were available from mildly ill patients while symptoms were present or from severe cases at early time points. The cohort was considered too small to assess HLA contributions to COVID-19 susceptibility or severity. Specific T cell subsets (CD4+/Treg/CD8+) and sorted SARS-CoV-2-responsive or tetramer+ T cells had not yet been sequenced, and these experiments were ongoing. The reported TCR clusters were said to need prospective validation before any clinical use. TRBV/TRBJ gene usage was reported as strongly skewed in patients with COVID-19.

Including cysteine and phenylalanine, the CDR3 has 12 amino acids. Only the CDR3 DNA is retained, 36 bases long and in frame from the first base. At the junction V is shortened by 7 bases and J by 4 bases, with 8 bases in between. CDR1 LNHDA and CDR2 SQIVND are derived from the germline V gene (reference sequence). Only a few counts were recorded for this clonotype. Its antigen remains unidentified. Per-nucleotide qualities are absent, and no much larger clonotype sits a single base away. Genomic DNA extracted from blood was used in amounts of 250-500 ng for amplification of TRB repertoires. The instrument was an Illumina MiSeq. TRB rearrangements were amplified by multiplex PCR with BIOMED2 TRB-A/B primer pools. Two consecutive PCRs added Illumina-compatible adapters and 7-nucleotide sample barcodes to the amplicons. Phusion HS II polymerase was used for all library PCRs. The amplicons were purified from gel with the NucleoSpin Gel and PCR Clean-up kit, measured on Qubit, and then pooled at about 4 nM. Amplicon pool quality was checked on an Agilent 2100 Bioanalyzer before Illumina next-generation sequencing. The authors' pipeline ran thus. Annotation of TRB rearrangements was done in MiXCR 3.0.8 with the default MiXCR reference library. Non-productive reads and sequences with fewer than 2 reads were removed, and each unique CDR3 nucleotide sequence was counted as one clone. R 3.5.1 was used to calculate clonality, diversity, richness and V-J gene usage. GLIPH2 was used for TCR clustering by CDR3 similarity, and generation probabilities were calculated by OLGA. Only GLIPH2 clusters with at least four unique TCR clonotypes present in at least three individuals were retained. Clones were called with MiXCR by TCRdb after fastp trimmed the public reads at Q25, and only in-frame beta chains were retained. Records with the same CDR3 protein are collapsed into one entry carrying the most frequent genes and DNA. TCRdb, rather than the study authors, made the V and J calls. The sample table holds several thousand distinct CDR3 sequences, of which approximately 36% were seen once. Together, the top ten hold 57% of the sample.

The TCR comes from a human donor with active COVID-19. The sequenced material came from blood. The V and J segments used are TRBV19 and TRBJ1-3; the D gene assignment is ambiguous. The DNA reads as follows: TGTGCCAGTACAATGACAGGAAACACCATATATTTT. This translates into CASTMTGNTIYF.